A single sample gave rise to the 32 T cell receptor beta chains below, sequenced in a study of blood T cell repertoires in COVID-19. Profiled with immunoSEQ multiplex PCR; TCRdb holds only in-frame clones, not every one. The sample contains a few hundred thousand clones, 70% to 90% of which appear only once. Sequencing used peripheral blood. The receptors originated from a man aged 18 to 30 with COVID-19, enrolled during active disease.

The gene calls are TRBV5-1 and TRBJ2-3; 8 bases agree with TRBD1. CDR1 and CDR2 (germline): SGHRS, YFSETQ. Trimming took 0 bases from V and 4 from J; bases not matched to a gene: 7. This CDR3 spans 16 amino acids. Here the CDR3 DNA reads TGCGCCAGCAGCTTGGCCTGGACAGGGACTTCAGATACGCAGTATTTT. Its translation is CASSLAWTGTSDTQYF.

The table lists this clone with a few counts. V is TRBV7-3 and J is TRBJ2-7; D remains unclear. Trimming took off 11 bases at V and 6 bases at J, with 11 bases between the two ends. The CDR3 spans 10 residues. Germline CDR1 SGHTA, CDR2 FQGTGA. The CDR3 reads CAAYLREQYF. The CDR3 region has the DNA TGTGCCGCCTATTTGCGCGAGCAGTACTTC. The full variable domain, in which reference TRBV7-3 and TRBJ2-7 provide the parts outside the CDR3, is GAGVSQTPSNKVTEKGKYVELRCDPISGHTALYWYRQSLGQGPEFLIYFQGTGAADDSGLPNDRFFAVRPEGSVSTLKIQRTERGDSAVYLCAAYLREQYFGPGTRLTVT.

This sequence joins TRBV6-5 and TRBJ2-2, with D perhaps TRBD1 (6 bases). V was pared by 4 bases and J by 1 base, with 13 bases between. Germline V gives CDR1 MNHEY, CDR2 SVGAGI. The CDR3 consists of 16 residues. In DNA, the CDR3 is TGTGCCAGCAGTTCCTGGGGGCGCCGGAACACCGGGGAGCTGTTTTTT. Translation: CASSSWGRRNTGELFF.

J is TRBJ2-7 and V is TRBV10-3, with 8 bases aligning to TRBD2. The CDR3 is 14 residues long. Trimming cost V 8 bases and J 0 bases; bases outside gene matches: 6. Germline lookup yields CDR1 ENHRY and CDR2 SYGVKD. The CDR3 sequence is CAISASGSSYEQYF. The CDR3 DNA is TGTGCCATCTCCGCCAGCGGGAGCTCCTACGAGCAGTACTTC.

V and J are TRBV18 and TRBJ2-7; 15 nucleotides line up with TRBD2. This CDR3 contains 18 residues. The J segment lost 1 base and the V segment lost 3 bases, leaving 7 bases of the junction unmatched. Germline lookup yields CDR1 KGHSH and CDR2 LQKENI. CDR3 loop: CASSPGLAGGRLSYEQYF. The CDR3 DNA reads as TGTGCCAGCTCACCGGGACTAGCGGGAGGCAGGTTGTCCTACGAGCAGTACTTC.

J is TRBJ2-3 and V is TRBV7-9; D may be TRBD1 (6 bases). CDR1 and CDR2 (germline): SEHNR, FQNEAQ (reference sequence). CDR3 length: 13 residues. The V end was cut by 2 bases, the J end by 4 bases, with 7 bases between. The CDR3 protein is CASSLTGPDTQYF. In nucleotides, the CDR3 is TGTGCCAGCAGCTTAACAGGGCCAGATACGCAGTATTTT. The whole variable domain, filled in from reference TRBV7-9 and TRBJ2-3, reads DTGVSQNPRHKITKRGQNVTFRCDPISEHNRLYWYRQTLGQGPEFLTYFQNEAQLEKSRLLSDRFSAERPKGSFSTLEIQRTEQGDSAMYLCASSLTGPDTQYFGPGTRLTVL.

This clone was detected once. The chain links TRBV12-3 or TRBV12-4 to TRBJ2-7, with unresolved D. V gave up 3 bases and J gave up 4 bases, with 7 bases separating them. The CDR3 contains 12 residues. CDR3 in amino acids: CASSFTFYEQYF. In nucleotides, the CDR3 is TGTGCCAGCAGTTTCACTTTTTACGAGCAGTACTTC.

V usage is TRBV5-4 and J usage is TRBJ2-5; 11 bases are shared with TRBD2. Trimming took 4 bases from V and 5 from J; bases not matched to a gene: 7. This CDR3 region has 15 residues. Germline V gene lookup returns CDR1 SGHNT and CDR2 YYREEE (reference sequence). CDR3 coding DNA: TGTGCCAGCAGCGCGGTAGCGGGGGGGCGGGAGACCCAGTACTTC. As protein: CASSAVAGGRETQYF.

Regarding this clone: At one of its ends the junction is not consistent with the germline gene, which may arise from a read error. Other DNA sequences in the sample encode the same CDR3. V and J are TRBV19 and TRBJ1-2, with D hard to call. The CDR3 runs to 13 residues. Germline V lookup: CDR1 LNHDA, CDR2 SQIVND (reference sequence). This chain's CDR3 is CASSIVPNYGYTF. In DNA, the CDR3 is TGTGCCAGTAGTATAGTACCTAATTATGGCTACACCTTC.

The chain recombines TRBV5-5 with TRBJ1-2; TRBD1 aligns across 9 bases. The CDR3 is 13 residues long. After removal of 4 bases from V and 6 bases from J, the junction contained 4 bases not matched to a gene. Germline CDR1 and CDR2: SGHKS and YYEKEE (reference sequence). CDR3 amino acids: CASSGTGSHGYTF. For the CDR3, the DNA is TGTGCCAGCAGCGGGACAGGGAGCCATGGCTACACCTTC.

The chain combines TRBV30 with TRBJ2-3; D uncertain. The V gene's germline CDR1 is GTSNPN and CDR2 SVGIG (reference sequence). The CDR3 length is 14 residues. V shed 0 bases and J shed 6 bases, with 13 bases lying between them. CDR3 bases: TGTGCCTGGAGTGTCGGAGCACCCGCTGATACGCAGTATTTT. As protein: CAWSVGAPADTQYF.

V usage is TRBV6-6 and J usage is TRBJ2-1, with D perhaps matching TRBD2 (5 bases). Germline V CDR1 and CDR2: MNHNY, SVGAGI (reference sequence). Trimming removed 4 bases at V and 0 bases at J, with 10 bases between. The CDR3 sequence is 15 residues long. The CDR3 DNA reads TGTGCCAGCAGTTGGACTGGCGGCTCCTACAATGAGCAGTTCTTC. It specifies CASSWTGGSYNEQFF.

The J gene is TRBJ2-3, the V gene TRBV6-1; TRBD2 matches 9 bases. The CDR3 is 15 amino acids. Germline V gives CDR1 MNHNS, CDR2 SASEGT. Trimming took 3 bases from V and 9 from J; bases not matched to a gene: 10. In DNA form, the CDR3 reads TGTGCCAGCAGTGACCAAGCGGGGGGATTTGTAACGCAGTATTTT. This gives the protein CASSDQAGGFVTQYF.

This clone was observed a handful of times. The CDR3 reads CASSPDYGYTF. The CDR3 region has the DNA TGTGCCAGCAGCCCAGACTATGGCTACACCTTC. This chain links TRBV6-6 with TRBJ1-2; D is unresolved. Trimming shortened V by 6 bases and J by 3 bases, and 5 bases separated the two germline ends. Per the germline V gene, CDR1 is MNHNY and CDR2 is SVGAGI (reference sequence). The CDR3 covers 11 residues.

The chain couples TRBV9 to TRBJ2-3; 9 nucleotides agree with TRBD2. CDR1 is SGDLS, CDR2 YYNGEE, per germline. The CDR3 loop spans 16 amino acids. V was pared by 3 bases and J by 3 bases, with 8 bases of the junction left unmatched. The CDR3 is CASSAQTGLATDTQYF. The CDR3 DNA sequence: TGTGCCAGCAGCGCCCAGACGGGACTAGCAACAGATACGCAGTATTTT.

The rearrangement uses TRBV7-8 and TRBJ1-1; 7 nucleotides agree with TRBD1. J gave up 1 base and V 2 bases, and 7 bases lay outside the gene matches. The CDR3 covers 16 residues. Germline V gene sequence: CDR1 SGHVS, CDR2 FQNEAQ. This CDR3 reads CASSLTYRGSNTEAFF. In DNA form, the CDR3 reads TGTGCCAGCAGCTTAACCTACAGGGGCTCGAACACTGAAGCTTTCTTT.

The chain has TRBV11-3 and TRBJ2-7; weak D call: TRBD1 (6 bases). CDR1 is SGHNT and CDR2 is YENEEA in the germline V gene. With 5 bases removed from V and 2 bases from J, the gap between germline ends came to 13 bases. The CDR3 covers 14 residues. In nucleotides, the CDR3 is TGTGCCAGCAGCGCTGTAGGACAGCCCTACGAGCAGTACTTC. It codes for CASSAVGQPYEQYF.

The chain links TRBV11-3 to TRBJ2-1, with a tentative D call TRBD2 (6 bases). Germline V gives CDR1 SGHNT, CDR2 YENEEA. The CDR3 spans 15 residues. Trimming removed 8 bases from V and 3 bases from J, with 17 bases in between. CDR3 residues: CASGVGREGYNEQFF. CDR3 bases: TGTGCCAGCGGCGTAGGGCGGGAAGGCTACAATGAGCAGTTCTTC.

The V call is TRBV5-1, the J call TRBJ1-3; the match to TRBD1 covers 7 bases. The trim removed 7 bases at V and 0 bases at J, leaving 1 base unmatched. This CDR3 has 13 residues. Germline V gives CDR1 SGHRS, CDR2 YFSETQ. The CDR3 region is CASRTGSGNTIYF. Here the CDR3 DNA reads TGCGCCAGCCGGACAGGCTCTGGAAACACCATATATTTT.

The gene calls are TRBV30 and TRBJ1-5; 7 bases are a match to TRBD1. V gave up 8 bases and J gave up 3 bases; unmatched junction bases: 10. The germline V gene has CDR1 GTSNPN and CDR2 SVGIG (reference sequence). CDR3 length: 14 amino acids. The CDR3 sequence is CARPGTVYNQPQHF. The CDR3 DNA reads TGTGCCCGACCTGGGACAGTTTACAATCAGCCCCAGCATTTT.

This clone was detected a few times. J is TRBJ2-2 and V is TRBV10-1; 8 bases fit TRBD1. The CDR3 is 13 amino acids. V lost 7 bases, J lost 3 bases, and 1 base stayed unmatched. Germline CDR1 WNHNN, CDR2 SYGVQD (reference sequence). The CDR3 loop reads CASTTGDTGELFF. For the CDR3, the DNA is TGCGCCAGCACGACAGGGGACACCGGGGAGCTGTTTTTT.

This clone showed up just a few times. V and J are TRBV5-4 and TRBJ2-2; D gene ambiguous. The CDR3 has 12 amino acids. V was pared by 4 bases and J by 6 bases, with 7 bases between. Germline V gives CDR1 SGHNT, CDR2 YYREEE (reference sequence). DNA for the CDR3: TGTGCCAGCAGCCCAGTTGCCGGGGAGCTGTTTTTT. Amino acids: CASSPVAGELFF.

The chain couples TRBV30 to TRBJ2-2, with D hard to call. Trimming removed 0 bases from V and 3 bases from J, with 8 bases in between. Germline loops: CDR1 GTSNPN, CDR2 SVGIG (reference sequence). The CDR3 sequence is 14 residues long. The CDR3 is CAWSVWADTGELFF. CDR3 DNA: TGTGCCTGGAGTGTTTGGGCCGACACCGGGGAGCTGTTTTTT.

The chain combines TRBV23-1 with TRBJ1-2; D gene uncertain. TRBV23-1 is designated an ORF whose function remains uncertain. The CDR3 sequence is 14 residues long. V was pared by 4 bases and J by 0 bases, with 9 bases between. CDR3 protein: CASSPICTNYGYTF. CDR3 DNA: TGCGCCAGCAGTCCTATATGCACTAACTATGGCTACACCTTC.

CDR3 nucleotides: TGTGCCAGTAGTAAGCCCCGGGATCTGGGCGGCTACACCTTC. Translating it yields CASSKPRDLGGYTF. J is TRBJ1-2 and V is TRBV19, with no clear D. CDR3 length: 14 residues. Trimming removed 4 bases from V and 8 bases from J, with 17 bases in between. The germline V gene encodes CDR1 LNHDA and CDR2 SQIVND (reference sequence).

The chain couples TRBV27 to TRBJ2-6; D uncertain. The CDR3 loop spans 15 amino acids. Trimming removed 6 bases at V and 0 bases at J, with 9 bases between. Germline assignment: CDR1 MNHEY and CDR2 SMNVEV (reference sequence). CDR3 sequence: CASRFISSGANVLTF. Here the CDR3 DNA reads TGTGCCAGCAGGTTTATTAGCTCTGGGGCCAACGTCCTGACTTTC.

This clone was recorded once. The CDR3 coding sequence is TGTGCCAGTAGTCAACCCGGGAGCCCTGAAAAACTGTTTTTT. It translates to CASSQPGSPEKLFF. The rearrangement joins TRBV19 to TRBJ1-4; D unclear. V shed 5 bases and J shed 7 bases, with 14 bases lying between them. CDR1 is LNHDA, CDR2 SQIVND, per germline (reference sequence). The CDR3 is made up of 14 amino acids.

This clone was observed a handful of times. This chain links TRBV5-1 with TRBJ1-2; 10 positions match TRBD1. Germline loops: CDR1 SGHRS, CDR2 YFSETQ. With V trimmed by 1 base and J by 1 base, 7 bases remained unmatched. The CDR3 sequence is 17 residues long. CDR3 sequence (DNA): TGCGCCAGCAGCTTGACGCCCGGGACAGGGGATAACTATGGCTACACCTTC. This gives the protein CASSLTPGTGDNYGYTF.

The V and J genes are TRBV29-1 and TRBJ2-3; 7 bases align to TRBD2. The germline gives CDR1 SQVTM, CDR2 ANQGSEA. The CDR3 is 13 amino acids. V lost 6 bases, J lost 3 bases, and 6 bases stayed unmatched. CDR3 region: CSVAGKMTDTQYF. The CDR3 coding sequence is TGCAGCGTAGCGGGAAAGATGACAGATACGCAGTATTTT.

The rearrangement joins TRBV11-2 to TRBJ2-7, with 8 bases that match TRBD2. CDR1 is SGHAT, CDR2 FQNNGV, per germline. The CDR3 covers 15 residues. V shed 0 bases, J shed 4 bases, and the junction held 5 bases outside the gene matches. The CDR3 is CASSLDRGGWYEQYF. The CDR3 DNA reads TGTGCCAGCAGCTTAGATCGGGGGGGTTGGTACGAGCAGTACTTC.

The chain couples TRBV6-6 to TRBJ2-2, with D possibly TRBD2 on 6 matching bases. Germline lookup yields CDR1 MNHNY and CDR2 SVGAGI (reference sequence). Trimming took 7 bases from V and 6 from J, leaving 12 bases between them. The length of the CDR3 is 13 residues. This chain's CDR3 is CASTPGEAGELFF. CDR3 nucleotide sequence: TGTGCCAGCACCCCCGGGGAGGCCGGGGAGCTGTTTTTT.

The chain uses TRBV28 and TRBJ1-2; tentative D call: TRBD1 (6 bases). Trimming took off 1 base at V and 3 bases at J, with 9 bases between the two ends. The length of the CDR3 is 14 residues. Germline V gene sequence: CDR1 MDHEN, CDR2 SYDVKM. The CDR3 region is CASSLSGADYGYTF. The CDR3 nucleotides are TGTGCCAGCAGTTTATCAGGGGCGGACTATGGCTACACCTTC.